This is a list of T cell receptor beta chains from one sample in a study of T cell responses to AZD1222 COVID-19 vaccine. Sequencing was performed with immunoSEQ multiplex PCR; in TCRdb, only in-frame clones are kept and a portion is missing. The data hold more than 95,000 clones, with approximately 91% observed a single time. Sequences were derived from peripheral blood, sampled on day 0 of AZD1222 vaccination. The receptors originated from an adult in good health. Both conserved end residues are part of each CDR3. The order of the fields is J gene, V gene, clone size, D gene, CDR3 protein, CDR3 DNA. D genes are given only for firm matches. Size is stated for part of the rows, as once, few or many counts, or as a class when the clone is expanded.

TRBJ1-1	TRBV29-1	.	.	CSVVGAGAPEAFF	TGCAGCGTCGTAGGAGCAGGGGCCCCTGAAGCTTTCTTT
TRBJ1-4	TRBV7-9	.	.	CASSLRGSNEKLFF	TGTGCCAGCAGCTTGAGGGGGAGTAATGAAAAACTGTTTTTT
TRBJ1-5	TRBV18	.	.	CASSPQVGGNQPQHF	TGTGCCAGCTCACCACAGGTGGGCGGCAATCAGCCCCAGCATTTT
TRBJ2-6	TRBV13	.	.	CASSLVESSGANVLTF	TGTGCCAGCAGCTTAGTAGAATCCTCTGGGGCCAACGTCCTGACTTTC
TRBJ2-3	TRBV27	.	.	CASSFMGGFTDTQYF	TGTGCCAGCAGTTTCATGGGGGGCTTCACAGATACGCAGTATTTT
TRBJ1-1	TRBV9	.	.	CASSVTGTNEAFF	TGTGCCAGCAGCGTTACAGGGACCAATGAAGCTTTCTTT
TRBJ2-7	TRBV3-1/TRBV3-2	.	.	CASSQADRSYEQYF	TGTGCCAGCAGCCAAGCCGACAGGAGCTACGAGCAGTACTTC
TRBJ1-5	TRBV18	once	TRBD1	CASSPRQGGAGGPQHF	TGTGCCAGCTCACCAAGACAGGGAGGTGCCGGGGGGCCCCAGCATTTT
TRBJ1-1	TRBV24-1	.	.	CATSDLLGDGSTEAFF	TGTGCCACCAGTGATTTGCTCGGGGATGGTAGCACTGAAGCTTTCTTT
TRBJ1-4	TRBV6-5	.	.	CASSFRDSNEKLFF	TGTGCCAGCAGCTTCCGGGACTCAAATGAAAAACTGTTTTTT
TRBJ1-5	TRBV19	once	TRBD1	CASSIDGTGWEGQPQHF	TGTGCCAGTAGTATCGACGGGACAGGTTGGGAGGGTCAGCCCCAGCATTTT
TRBJ1-2	TRBV3-1/TRBV3-2	.	.	CASSQDGTGPYGYTF	TGTGCCAGCAGCCAAGATGGAACAGGGCCCTATGGCTACACCTTC
TRBJ1-2	TRBV10-2	.	.	CASTELLVTMGYTF	TGCGCCAGCACTGAGTTACTCGTTACTATGGGCTACACCTTC
TRBJ2-7	TRBV9	few	.	CASSIRGGANYEQYF	TGTGCCAGCAGCATACGTGGGGGGGCTAACTACGAGCAGTACTTC
TRBJ2-1	TRBV3-1/TRBV3-2	.	.	CASSQEGGGSWNEQFF	TGTGCCAGCAGCCAAGAGGGAGGGGGCAGCTGGAATGAGCAGTTCTTC
TRBJ1-2	TRBV5-1	.	.	CASSLDRAGGYTF	TGCGCCAGCAGCTTGGACAGGGCTGGAGGCTACACCTTC
TRBJ1-5	TRBV6-1	once	.	CASSDREEQPQHF	TGTGCCAGCAGTGACAGGGAGGAGCAGCCCCAGCATTTT
TRBJ1-2	TRBV6-5	.	TRBD1	CASKSAGGENYGYTF	TGTGCCAGCAAATCAGCAGGGGGCGAAAACTATGGCTACACCTTC
TRBJ2-1	TRBV27	.	TRBD2	CASSLSAGGPPRAHNEQFF	TGTGCCAGCAGTTTATCTGCGGGGGGGCCACCTAGGGCTCACAATGAGCAGTTCTTC
TRBJ1-2	TRBV4-1	.	TRBD1	CASSQDSGQGDGYTF	TGCGCCAGCAGCCAAGATTCGGGACAGGGGGATGGCTACACCTTC
TRBJ2-3	TRBV12-5	.	.	CASGIVDTQYF	TGTGCTAGTGGAATAGTGGATACGCAGTATTTT
TRBJ1-1	TRBV5-6	few	TRBD1	CASSTGQGATEAFF	TGTGCCAGCAGCACGGGACAGGGGGCCACTGAAGCTTTCTTT
TRBJ2-7	TRBV27	.	.	CASSYGWSGGHLYEQYF	TGTGCCAGCAGTTACGGGTGGAGTGGGGGACACCTCTACGAGCAGTACTTC
TRBJ2-7	TRBV9	.	TRBD2	CASSVSSGNSYEQYF	TGTGCCAGCAGCGTTAGTAGCGGGAACTCCTACGAGCAGTACTTC
TRBJ1-1	TRBV2	.	TRBD1	CASSEDGSGGWDTEAFF	TGTGCCAGCAGTGAAGATGGATCAGGGGGGTGGGACACTGAAGCTTTCTTT
TRBJ2-7	TRBV7-8	.	.	CASSPYRVATKYEQYF	TGTGCCAGCAGCCCCTACCGGGTTGCAACTAAATACGAGCAGTACTTC
TRBJ1-1	TRBV5-6	few	.	CASSLDLGTANTEAFF	TGTGCCAGCAGCTTAGACCTTGGGACTGCAAACACTGAAGCTTTCTTT
TRBJ1-5	TRBV6-5	.	.	CASSSWDGQSNQPQHF	TGTGCCAGCAGTTCCTGGGACGGACAAAGCAATCAGCCCCAGCATTTT
TRBJ2-5	TRBV30	.	.	CAWSRQVIGETQYF	TGTGCCTGGAGTAGGCAGGTTATTGGAGAGACCCAGTACTTC
TRBJ2-2	TRBV11-3	few	.	CASSLAWPGELFF	TGTGCCAGCAGCTTAGCTTGGCCCGGGGAGCTGTTTTTT
TRBJ2-1	TRBV19	.	.	CASSIDRGGSLYNEQFF	TGTGCCAGTAGTATAGATCGAGGGGGGTCGCTCTACAATGAGCAGTTCTTC
TRBJ1-1	TRBV7-2	.	.	CASSLEVMRAFF	TGTGCCAGCAGCTTAGAGGTAATGCGAGCTTTCTTT
TRBJ2-3	TRBV3-1/TRBV3-2	.	.	CASSQVFEDTQYF	TGTGCCAGCAGCCAAGTGTTCGAAGATACGCAGTATTTT
TRBJ1-3	TRBV15	.	.	CATSSQPISGNTIYF	TGTGCCACCAGCAGTCAGCCGATCTCTGGAAACACCATATATTTT
TRBJ1-5	TRBV7-8	.	TRBD1	CASSHGTAVGQPQHF	TGTGCCAGCAGTCACGGGACAGCGGTGGGGCAGCCCCAGCATTTT